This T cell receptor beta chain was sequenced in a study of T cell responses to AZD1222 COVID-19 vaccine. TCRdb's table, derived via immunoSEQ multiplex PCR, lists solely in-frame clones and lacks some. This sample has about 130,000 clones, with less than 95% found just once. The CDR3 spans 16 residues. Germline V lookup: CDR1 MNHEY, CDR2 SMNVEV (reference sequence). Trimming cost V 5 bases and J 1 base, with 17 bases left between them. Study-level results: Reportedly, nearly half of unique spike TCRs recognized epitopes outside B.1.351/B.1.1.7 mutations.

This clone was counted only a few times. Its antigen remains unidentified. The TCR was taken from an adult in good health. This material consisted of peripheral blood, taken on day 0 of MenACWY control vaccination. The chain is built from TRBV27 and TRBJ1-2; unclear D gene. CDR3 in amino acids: CASSAVSGNLNYGYTF. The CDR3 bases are TGTGCCAGCAGTGCTGTCTCGGGGAACCTTAACTATGGCTACACCTTC.